These 3 T cell receptor beta chains originate from one sample sequenced in a study of T cells in Graves' hyperthyroidism and ophthalmopathy. The TCR beta CDR3 regions underwent amplification using RNA transcripts as the source. When the TCR CDR3 underwent first-round RT-PCR, the HTBI primer set was used. From the multiplex PCR reads, TCRdb called clonotypes with MiXCR, one entry per CDR3 protein. The data contain more than 500,000 distinct CDR3 sequences, 15% to 20% of them singletons. Input material: blood. All receptors come from a woman in her 30s with Graves' ophthalmopathy.

This clonotype was counted ten times or more. This chain joins TRBV12-3 or TRBV12-4 and TRBJ1-4, with TRBD1 matching 8 bases. V trimming: 5 bases; J trimming: 4 bases; junction bases outside the gene matches: 6. This CDR3 has 15 residues. The CDR3 DNA is TGTGCCAGCAGTCTACCAGGGGGCCTTAATGAAAAACTGTTTTTT. The encoded protein is CASSLPGGLNEKLFF.

The chain combines TRBV20-1 with TRBJ2-3, with a weak D call TRBD1 (5 bases). This CDR3 spans 12 amino acids. V was clipped by 6 bases and J by 2 bases, with 9 bases between them. Germline V gives CDR1 DFQATT, CDR2 SNEGSKA (reference sequence). The CDR3 nucleotides are TGCAGTGCCAGGGCGCCCACAGATACGCAGTATTTT. Translating it yields CSARAPTDTQYF.

This clonotype appeared many times. V and J are TRBV5-1 and TRBJ2-1; 10 bases match TRBD2. CDR1 is SGHRS and CDR2 is YFSETQ in the germline V gene. J lost 8 bases, V lost 0 bases, and 8 bases had no gene match. The CDR3 length is 16 residues. The CDR3 nucleotides read TGCGCCAGCAGCTTGGTAGGGCTAGCGGGAGTTGATGAGCAGTTCTTC. It encodes CASSLVGLAGVDEQFF.